The T cell receptor beta chain described here comes from a study of blood T cell repertoires in COVID-19. The wider study: The analysed material was cDNA or gDNA that came from T cells, B-cell-depleted T cells, or PBMCs.

Authors' processing steps: Estimated nucleated cell counts came from reference gene primer amplification. This table comes from immunoSEQ multiplex PCR, and its TCRdb copy is limited to in-frame clones, with some not included. The D gene and trimming were derived from the DNA, and the V and J assignments and clone size from that table. The sample carries under 75,000 clones, 80% to 85% recorded once. Seattle-derived patients entered the study during active infection and were followed longitudinally. This clone was detected a few times. In germline, CDR1 is KGHSH, CDR2 LQKENI. The ends lost 6 bases at V and 0 bases at J; junction bases unmatched: 8. The CDR3 length is 15 residues.

The rearrangement joins TRBV18 to TRBJ2-7; 7 positions agree with TRBD1. The clonotype comes from a man between 60 and 75 years old with COVID-19, enrolled during active disease. The sequencing sample was made of peripheral blood. The CDR3 is CASSPGQESSYEQYF. In DNA, the CDR3 is TGTGCCAGCTCGCCCGGACAGGAGAGCTCCTACGAGCAGTACTTC.